The rows below give T cell receptor beta chains drawn from one sample of a study of T cell changes during pregnancy in multiple sclerosis. Only in-frame clones appear in the TCRdb table, and some are missing; sequencing was by immunoSEQ multiplex PCR. Of approximately 50,000 clones in the sample, 85% to 95% were seen once. Sequenced material: CD4+ T cells from peripheral blood mononuclear cells, taken in the third trimester of pregnancy. Receptors were obtained from a female donor with multiple sclerosis, enrolled in a pregnancy study. Both conserved end residues are part of each CDR3. Each record gives: V gene, CDR3 protein.

TRBV7-2	CASSLVGLASRAGNEQYF
TRBV9	CASSASTDTQYF
TRBV19	CASSPTGADTQYF
TRBV11-3	CASSGPGQGGDTQYF
TRBV5-1	CASSLLAGASYEQYF
TRBV2	CASSRDTPNTEAFF
TRBV5-6	CASSWRRNEQFF
TRBV25-1	CASSEFASGQGGTDTQYF
TRBV5-4	CASSFDGQTLGATNEKLFF
TRBV28	CASSPHRRLNEKLFF
TRBV7-3	CASSSTKGQGGEAFF
TRBV19	CASSMSAHTSYEQYF